A single sample gave rise to the 29 T cell receptor beta chains below, sequenced in a study of Ad26.COV2.S vaccination and SARS-CoV-2 variants. Assay: immunoSEQ multiplex PCR; the TCRdb copy retains only in-frame clones and omits some. The sample yields nearly 95,000 clones, approximately 82% seen once. The sequencing here drew on peripheral blood, taken after recovery from COVID-19. These receptors came from a human donor who had recovered from COVID-19.

This chain uses TRBV29-1 with TRBJ1-1; D perhaps matches TRBD1 (6 bases). This CDR3 is built from 13 residues. V lost 2 bases, J lost 1 base, and 8 bases lay in between. The germline gives CDR1 SQVTM, CDR2 ANQGSEA. The CDR3 bases are TGCAGCGTTGAAAGGGGGTGGAACACTGAAGCTTTCTTT. This codes for CSVERGWNTEAFF.

The genes are TRBV18 and TRBJ2-6; 7 bases line up with TRBD1. V dropped 3 bases and J dropped 1; count of bases not matched to a gene: 9. CDR1 and CDR2 from the germline V gene are KGHSH and LQKENI. The CDR3 extends over 18 amino acids. The CDR3 nucleotides are TGTGCCAGCTCACCTCGGGCAGGGGGTACGTCTGGGGCCAACGTCCTGACTTTC. As protein: CASSPRAGGTSGANVLTF.

The V call is TRBV24-1, the J call TRBJ2-7; 7 bases line up with TRBD2. Trimming cost V 5 bases and J 3 bases; bases outside gene matches: 6. CDR1 is KGHDR, CDR2 SFDVKD, per germline. This CDR3 contains 14 residues. This CDR3 reads CATSVSSGVYEQYF. For the CDR3, the DNA is TGTGCCACCAGTGTTTCTAGCGGCGTCTACGAGCAGTACTTC.

The rearrangement joins TRBV11-2 to TRBJ2-2; D might be TRBD1 (6 bases). The CDR3 extends over 13 amino acids. Germline CDR1 reads SGHAT; CDR2 reads FQNNGV. The V end lost 5 bases, the J end lost 6 bases, and 10 bases lay between the germline ends. This CDR3 reads CASSPRTAGELFF. The CDR3 DNA is TGTGCCAGCAGCCCCCGGACAGCCGGGGAGCTGTTTTTT.

This rearrangement joins TRBV19 to TRBJ2-1; 11 bases align to TRBD2. In germline, CDR1 is LNHDA, CDR2 SQIVND (reference sequence). V dropped 10 bases and J dropped 8; count of bases not matched to a gene: 7. This CDR3 spans 13 amino acids. This CDR3 is CATRTSGFDEQFF. CDR3 DNA sequence: TGTGCCACCCGGACTAGCGGGTTCGATGAGCAGTTCTTC. The full variable domain, with the rest looked up from reference TRBV19 and TRBJ2-1, is DGGITQSPKYLFRKEGQNVTLSCEQNLNHDAMYWYRQDPGQGLRLIYYSQIVNDFQKGDIAEGYSVSREKKESFPLTVTSAQKNPTAFYLCATRTSGFDEQFFGPGTRLTVL.

The V and J genes are TRBV28 and TRBJ1-2; 8 bases fit TRBD1. The junction had 8 bases not matched to a gene; V was cut back by 6 bases and J by 8 bases. There are 13 residues in the CDR3. The germline V gene encodes CDR1 MDHEN and CDR2 SYDVKM. The CDR3 sequence is CASSQTGARGYTF. The CDR3 DNA reads as TGTGCCAGCAGCCAGACAGGGGCACGAGGCTACACCTTC.

This clone was found once. The chain combines TRBV7-9 with TRBJ1-1; D gene uncertain. The V gene's germline CDR1 is SEHNR and CDR2 FQNEAQ (reference sequence). CDR3 size: 14 residues. V was pared by 1 base and J by 1 base, with 7 bases between. The CDR3 nucleotides are TGTGCCAGCAGCTTAGTCTATAGGAACACTGAAGCTTTCTTT. This sequence encodes CASSLVYRNTEAFF.

V and J are TRBV9 and TRBJ1-2; D remains ambiguous. V was clipped by 3 bases and J by 2 bases, with 17 bases between them. CDR1 is SGDLS and CDR2 is YYNGEE in the germline V gene. The CDR3 loop spans 16 amino acids. The CDR3 region has the DNA TGTGCCAGCAGCGCCGACCCGGGAAAGCGGAACTATGGCTACACCTTC. It yields the protein CASSADPGKRNYGYTF.

The chain links TRBV7-8 to TRBJ1-2; the D gene is possibly TRBD1 (5 bases). Germline CDR1 reads SGHVS; CDR2 reads FQNEAQ. The CDR3 has 13 amino acids. V was cut by 2 bases and J by 3 bases, with 7 bases left in between. Here the CDR3 DNA reads TGTGCCAGCAGCTTAACCAGGGACTATGGCTACACCTTC. The encoded protein is CASSLTRDYGYTF.

This clone was found once. The gene calls are TRBV14 and TRBJ2-7, with TRBD2 identical over 8 bases. The germline gives CDR1 SGHDN, CDR2 FVKESK. The V and J ends lost 4 bases and 4 bases, in that order; junction bases with no gene match: 9. The CDR3 totals 15 residues. CDR3 in amino acids: CASSLAWTSLYEQYF. In DNA form, the CDR3 reads TGTGCCAGCAGCCTGGCCTGGACTAGCTTGTACGAGCAGTACTTC.

The chain combines TRBV7-3 with TRBJ2-1; 8 bases are a match to TRBD2. V was clipped by 1 base and J by 2 bases; unmatched bases: 4. Germline values: CDR1 SGHTA, CDR2 FQGTGA. The CDR3 is 16 amino acids. The CDR3 region is CASSLSSGGPYNEQFF. The CDR3 DNA follows: TGTGCCAGCAGCTTAAGTTCGGGAGGGCCCTACAATGAGCAGTTCTTC.

The chain combines TRBV9 with TRBJ2-7; D is ambiguous. This CDR3 comprises 12 residues. V shed 2 bases and J shed 7 bases, with 10 bases lying between them. Germline V gene sequence: CDR1 SGDLS, CDR2 YYNGEE. The CDR3 sequence: CASSVSGREQYF. CDR3 DNA sequence: TGTGCCAGCAGCGTGAGTGGGCGGGAGCAGTACTTC.

The V call is TRBV2, the J call TRBJ1-1; D uncertain. The CDR3 is made up of 17 amino acids. Germline values: CDR1 SNHLY, CDR2 FYNNEI. V was trimmed by 4 bases and J by 1 base, leaving 19 bases between them. The CDR3 nucleotides read TGTGCCAGCAGTGGGAGGGCGACCTCAAGCGGGAACACTGAAGCTTTCTTT. This codes for CASSGRATSSGNTEAFF.

The V call is TRBV7-3, the J call TRBJ2-2; 7 bases match TRBD1. V was clipped by 7 bases and J by 2 bases; unmatched bases: 13. Germline V gives CDR1 SGHTA, CDR2 FQGTGA. The CDR3 consists of 17 residues. The chain's CDR3 is CASTKPGQIFNTGELFF. CDR3 sequence (DNA): TGTGCCAGCACTAAACCGGGACAGATTTTCAACACCGGGGAGCTGTTTTTT. Looking up the rest from reference TRBV7-3 and TRBJ2-2 gives the full variable domain: GAGVSQTPSNKVTEKGKYVELRCDPISGHTALYWYRQSLGQGPEFLIYFQGTGAADDSGLPNDRFFAVRPEGSVSTLKIQRTERGDSAVYLCASTKPGQIFNTGELFFGEGSRLTVL.

CDR3 residues: CASSGTSGSTDTQYF. CDR3 nucleotides: TGTGCCAGCAGCGGGACTAGCGGTAGCACAGATACGCAGTATTTT. The chain links TRBV28 to TRBJ2-3; 11 nucleotides line up with TRBD2. The germline V gene encodes CDR1 MDHEN and CDR2 SYDVKM. The J segment lost 0 bases and the V segment lost 6 bases, leaving 2 bases of the junction unmatched. This CDR3 is 15 amino acids long.

The chain carries TRBV4-3 and TRBJ1-4; D perhaps matches TRBD1 (5 bases). The CDR3 is 15 amino acids. Trimming pared 0 bases from V and 4 bases from J, leaving 9 bases between. In germline, CDR1 is LGHNA, CDR2 YSLEER. The CDR3, as DNA: TGCGCCAGCAGCCAAGATTGGGGCAGTAATGAAAAACTGTTTTTT. It translates to CASSQDWGSNEKLFF.

There are many counts of this clone. The CDR3 DNA reads as TGTGCCAGCAGCTCGGGACAGGGTCACCTAGAAGCTTTCTTT. Translated, it gives CASSSGQGHLEAFF. The genes are TRBV5-4 and TRBJ1-1, with 9 nucleotides matching TRBD1. This CDR3 comprises 14 residues. Germline trimming cut 3 bases from V and 8 bases from J; bases unmatched to any gene: 8. Germline loops: CDR1 SGHNT, CDR2 YYREEE (reference sequence).

V gene TRBV2 combines with J gene TRBJ2-3, with a tentative D call TRBD1 (6 bases). V was cut by 4 bases and J by 2 bases, with 13 bases left in between. Germline V lookup: CDR1 SNHLY, CDR2 FYNNEI. The CDR3 runs to 15 residues. CDR3 in amino acids: CASSGNRVSTDTQYF. Written as DNA, the CDR3 is TGTGCCAGCAGTGGGAACAGGGTATCCACAGATACGCAGTATTTT.

The chain recombines TRBV10-3 with TRBJ2-7, with TRBD1 matching 9 bases. This CDR3 contains 15 residues. V lost 10 bases to trimming and J lost 2 bases; unmatched junction nucleotides: 12. CDR1 and CDR2 from the germline V gene are ENHRY and SYGVKD. The CDR3 here is CATVKDRGYTYEQYF. CDR3 nucleotide sequence: TGTGCCACCGTTAAGGACAGGGGATATACCTACGAGCAGTACTTC.

This sequence joins TRBV25-1 and TRBJ1-2, with 10 bases identical to TRBD1. Germline trimming cut 6 bases from V and 3 bases from J; bases unmatched to any gene: 16. The CDR3 contains 18 residues. Germline V gives CDR1 MGHDK, CDR2 SYGVNS. CDR3 sequence: CASRAPGTGEIYDYGYTF. The CDR3 coding sequence is TGTGCCAGCAGAGCCCCCGGGACAGGGGAAATCTACGACTATGGCTACACCTTC.

The chain employs TRBV6-1 and TRBJ2-6, with 8 bases fitting TRBD1. The V gene end was trimmed by 1 base and the J gene end by 0 bases; junction bases not matched to a gene: 8. This CDR3 is built from 19 residues. Germline CDR1 and CDR2: MNHNS and SASEGT. CDR3: CASSEGLGTGVSGANVLTF. In DNA, the CDR3 is TGTGCCAGCAGTGAAGGTTTAGGGACAGGAGTCTCTGGGGCCAACGTCCTGACTTTC.

In DNA, the CDR3 is TGCGCCAGCAGCCTGGGGATTGGGGGCCGTACGGATGAGCAGTTCTTC. This encodes CASSLGIGGRTDEQFF. This chain links TRBV4-3 with TRBJ2-1, with D possibly being TRBD1 (6 bases). CDR1 and CDR2 from the germline V gene are LGHNA and YSLEER. V dropped 4 bases and J dropped 8 bases, with 21 bases sitting between them. The CDR3 has 16 residues.

The chain recombines TRBV19 with TRBJ1-5; D is possibly TRBD1 (5 bases). V was cut by 2 bases and J by 2 bases, with 13 bases left in between. The germline V gene encodes CDR1 LNHDA and CDR2 SQIVND (reference sequence). CDR3 length: 16 residues. DNA for the CDR3: TGTGCCAGTAGTATATCTCGACGGGGGGGCAATCAGCCCCAGCATTTT. Its translation: CASSISRRGGNQPQHF.

The V gene is TRBV11-2, the J gene TRBJ2-2; TRBD1 matches at 10 bases. Trimming at V came to 5 bases and at J to 0 bases, leaving 3 bases not matched to a gene. CDR1 SGHAT and CDR2 FQNNGV come from the germline V gene. The CDR3 runs 16 residues. This CDR3 reads CASSRQGATNTGELFF. CDR3 nucleotides: TGTGCCAGCAGCCGACAGGGGGCCACGAACACCGGGGAGCTGTTTTTT.

The chain couples TRBV7-2 to TRBJ2-2; 11 positions match TRBD1. The CDR3 loop spans 22 amino acids. The germline gives CDR1 SGHTA, CDR2 FQGNSA. V was pared by 0 bases and J by 1 base, with 16 bases of the junction left unmatched. The CDR3 is CASSLARGPDRGQTVNTGELFF. The CDR3, as DNA: TGTGCCAGCAGCTTAGCCAGGGGGCCGGACAGGGGGCAGACCGTGAACACCGGGGAGCTGTTTTTT.

V and J are TRBV27 and TRBJ2-7, with 13 bases identical to TRBD2. The junction had 6 bases not matched to a gene; V was cut back by 6 bases and J by 4 bases. The germline CDR1 and CDR2 sequences are MNHEY and SMNVEV (reference sequence). CDR3 length: 15 amino acids. Here the CDR3 DNA reads TGTGCCAGCAGGATCGGGACTAGCGGGATATACGAGCAGTACTTC. Translation: CASRIGTSGIYEQYF.

This clone was seen once. This chain connects TRBV10-1 to TRBJ2-7, with D unclear. The CDR3 covers 14 residues. The germline CDR1 and CDR2 sequences are WNHNN and SYGVQD (reference sequence). Between the trimmed V and J ends, which lost 6 bases and 0 bases, there was a span of 12 bases. The CDR3 region is CASSPDSTSYEQYF. CDR3 DNA sequence: TGCGCCAGCAGCCCAGATTCTACCTCCTACGAGCAGTACTTC.

V and J are TRBV2 and TRBJ2-1; D tentatively fits TRBD1 or TRBD2 (5 bases each). Deletions cut 7 bases from V and 5 bases from J, with 21 bases between. The CDR3 consists of 16 residues. The germline CDR1 and CDR2 sequences are SNHLY and FYNNEI. The CDR3 loop is CASKVPGRGADNEQFF. CDR3 DNA sequence: TGTGCCAGCAAGGTCCCGGGGAGAGGGGCAGACAATGAGCAGTTCTTC.

CDR3 sequence: CASSVVREGRGSYNEQFF. The CDR3 DNA follows: TGTGCCAGCAGCGTAGTGAGGGAGGGCCGAGGCTCCTACAATGAGCAGTTCTTC. The rearrangement uses TRBV9 and TRBJ2-1; 7 bases agree with TRBD2. Germline-derived CDR1 and CDR2 are SGDLS and YYNGEE. Trimming took 0 bases from V and 0 from J; bases not matched to a gene: 9. This CDR3 has 18 amino acids.